The 13 T cell receptor beta chains given below trace back to one sample, sequenced in a study of circulating CD8 cells and anti-PD-1 response in melanoma. Live CD3+CD8+TCRalphabeta+ cells were sorted into four subsets by PD-1 and/or TIGIT. TCR libraries were prepared from roughly 15 ng of total RNA with the QIAseq Immune Repertoire TCR panel. TCRdb re-analysed the reads in MiXCR, keeping a single row per CDR3 protein. The sample records some 560 distinct CDR3 sequences, 8% to 8.5% being singletons. The specimen was CD8+ T cells from PBMCs, collected at baseline or after one month of anti-PD-1 therapy (not recorded which). The source is a human donor with melanoma.

By sample fraction, this clonotype is medium-sized. The chain has TRBV2 and TRBJ2-2, with a possible D match to TRBD1 (5 bases). V lost 3 bases and J 6 bases, leaving 14 bases between the germline ends. The V gene's germline CDR1 is SNHLY and CDR2 FYNNEI. The CDR3 runs 15 residues. CDR3 bases: TGTGCCAGCAGTGAGGGGCGGATTTTGCCCGGGGAGCTGTTTTTT. Protein product: CASSEGRILPGELFF.

This clonotype came up a few times. The chain links TRBV19 to TRBJ2-7; unclear D gene. CDR1 is LNHDA and CDR2 is SQIVND in the germline V gene (reference sequence). The ends were cut back, 3 bases at V and 0 bases at J, with 9 bases in the middle. CDR3 length: 14 amino acids. For the CDR3, the DNA is TGTGCCAGTAGTATTGGGGTGGACTCCTACGAGCAGTACTTC. Amino acids: CASSIGVDSYEQYF.

The J gene is TRBJ2-5, the V gene TRBV9, with TRBD1 matching 10 bases. This CDR3 is built from 16 residues. Germline CDR1 reads SGDLS; CDR2 reads YYNGEE. With V trimmed by 6 bases and J by 5 bases, 13 bases remained unmatched. CDR3 sequence reads: CASNAHRDRGWETQYF. CDR3 nucleotide sequence: TGTGCCAGCAATGCCCACCGGGACAGGGGATGGGAGACCCAGTACTTC.

This clonotype ranks as medium-sized. This chain connects TRBV2 to TRBJ1-5, with D uncertain. This CDR3 is 11 amino acids long. V shed 6 bases and J shed 14 bases, with 14 bases lying between them. CDR1 is SNHLY, CDR2 FYNNEI, per germline. The CDR3 coding sequence is TGTGCCAGCAGGGATAGACGGGCAAAGCATTTT. As protein: CASRDRRAKHF.

This clonotype showed up just a few times. The genes are TRBV14 and TRBJ2-4; 9 bases are shared with TRBD1. Germline CDR1 is SGHDN and CDR2 is FVKESK. CDR3 length equals 19 residues. After removal of 4 bases from V and 1 base from J, the junction contained 14 bases not matched to a gene. In DNA, the CDR3 is TGTGCCAGCAGCCCTTTTGACGGGACAGGGAAATTGGCCAAAAACATTCAGTACTTC. Its protein is CASSPFDGTGKLAKNIQYF.

By share of the sample, this clonotype is medium-sized. At one of its ends the junction is not consistent with the germline gene, which may arise from a read error. The chain is built from TRBV28 and TRBJ1-1; the D is unclear. Germline V lookup: CDR1 MDHEN, CDR2 SYDVKM. This CDR3 spans 12 amino acids. The CDR3 DNA is TGTGCCAGCAGCCAGAGACCGCACGAAGCTCTCTTT. Amino acids: CASSQRPHEALF. Looking up the rest from reference TRBV28 and TRBJ1-1 gives the full variable domain: DVKVTQSSRYLVKRTGEKVFLECVQDMDHENMFWYRQDPGLGLRLIYFSYDVKMKEKGDIPEGYSVSREKKERFSLILESASTNQTSMYLCASSQRPHEALFGQGTRLTVV.

This clonotype was detected only a few times. The CDR3 DNA reads TGTGCCAGCAGACAGAGCGGGGAGTGGATCAATCAGCCCCAGCATTTT. Protein: CASRQSGEWINQPQHF. The genes are TRBV28 and TRBJ1-5; D gene uncertain. CDR1 MDHEN and CDR2 SYDVKM come from the germline V gene. The CDR3 sequence is 16 residues long. V lost 6 bases and J 3 bases, leaving 18 bases between the germline ends.

The chain is built from TRBV20-1 and TRBJ2-3; 7 nucleotides agree with TRBD1. V lost 3 bases to trimming and J lost 8 bases; unmatched junction nucleotides: 5. Germline assignment: CDR1 DFQATT and CDR2 SNEGSKA (reference sequence). The CDR3 is made up of 12 amino acids. The CDR3 DNA is TGCAGTGCTAGTCGTCCAGGGGGTACGCAGTATTTT. Translating it yields CSASRPGGTQYF.

In the case of this clonotype: This may stem from a read error, because a much larger clone lies one nucleotide away. The chain uses TRBV28 and TRBJ2-5; 12 bases are a match to TRBD2. CDR3 length: 16 residues. CDR1 and CDR2 (germline): MDHEN, SYDVKM. CDR3 sequence (DNA): TGTGCCAGCAGTCCGCGGACTAGCGGGATCCAAGAGATCCAGTACTTC. Translated: CASSPRTSGIQEIQYF.

Regarding this clonotype: Possible read error: a much larger clone is one base away. The chain has TRBV28 and TRBJ1-6, with unresolved D. CDR3 length: 13 residues. Germline-derived CDR1 and CDR2 are MDHEN and SYDVKM. The CDR3 DNA reads TGTGCAGTATTCAGGAGCGGTAATTCACTCCTCCACTTT. Amino acid sequence: CAVFRSGNSLLHF.

This clonotype is termed medium-sized (0.01 to 0.1%). The chain joins TRBV19 to TRBJ2-1; no definite D call. This CDR3 contains 14 residues. Germline CDR1 is LNHDA and CDR2 is SQIVND (reference sequence). V was shortened by 2 bases and J by 16 bases, with 21 bases between the two germline ends. CDR3 bases: TGTGCCAGTAGTATAAAGTTAATGTCATTTCCTTATTTCTTC. Residues: CASSIKLMSFPYFF.

This clonotype counts as large. This chain joins TRBV12-3 or TRBV12-4 and TRBJ2-1; either TRBD1 or TRBD2 may supply D (6 bases each). This CDR3 has 14 residues. Trimming took 7 bases from V and 5 from J, leaving 15 bases between them. In DNA form, the CDR3 reads TGTGCCAGCACCCGAAGGGGGAGGCACAATGAGCAGTTCTTC. This encodes CASTRRGRHNEQFF.

This clonotype qualifies as large. The gene calls are TRBV7-3 and TRBJ1-6; the D gene is possibly TRBD1 (5 bases). This CDR3 contains 16 residues. Germline V gene sequence: CDR1 SGHTA, CDR2 FQGTGA. V shed 5 bases and J shed 4 bases, with 15 bases lying between them. The CDR3 nucleotides read TGTGCCAGCAGCCTCGGGAGGTCAGGGTATAATTCACCCCTCCACTTT. Translating gives CASSLGRSGYNSPLHF.